Following are 3 T cell receptor beta chains from one sample sequenced in a study of spatial heterogeneity in lung cancer. Stated time point: sample taken at primary tumor resection. Via MiXCR, TCRdb re-called the 5' RACE reads, giving one row per CDR3 protein. The table lists 35,000 to 55,000 distinct CDR3 sequences, around 13% of them singletons. Source: PBMCs, taken at surgery. The origin of the receptors is a male donor with early-stage non-small cell lung cancer.

This clonotype occurred a few times. The CDR3 spells CASSLTGHTIYF. The CDR3 DNA sequence: TGTGCCAGCAGCTTGACAGGGCACACCATATATTTT. The chain recombines TRBV7-9 with TRBJ1-3; 7 nucleotides line up with TRBD1. Germline V gene sequence: CDR1 SEHNR, CDR2 FQNEAQ (reference sequence). The CDR3 runs to 12 residues. V shed 3 bases and J 8 bases; nucleotides not matched to a gene: 1.

The chain combines TRBV5-1 with TRBJ2-7; possibly TRBD2 for D (6 bases). From germline, CDR1 is SGHRS and CDR2 YFSETQ. The germline V and J ends were trimmed by 7 bases and 0 bases, with 14 bases remaining between them. The CDR3 has 14 residues. The CDR3 coding sequence is TGCGCCAGCGGGGGGACTTCCAGCTCCTACGAGCAGTACTTC. It is translated as CASGGTSSSYEQYF.

The V call is TRBV14, the J call TRBJ2-1; 7 nucleotides line up with TRBD1. J lost 4 bases, V lost 3 bases, and 0 bases had no gene match. This CDR3 spans 13 amino acids. CDR1 is SGHDN, CDR2 FVKESK, per germline. The CDR3 spells CASSQGQYNEQFF. The CDR3 DNA sequence: TGTGCCAGCAGCCAGGGACAGTACAATGAGCAGTTCTTC.